The source of this T cell receptor (beta chain) is a study of blood T cells in healthy people across ages. Study results and caveats: A strong correlation was found between TCR beta diversity and the percentage of naive T cells. The study regarded diversity estimates from one million T cells as underestimates.

Then a second PCR, running roughly 6 to 12 cycles, was carried out with a sample-barcoded 5' primer and a J-beta primer mix. Every molecule of cDNA carried a tag from a template-switch adaptor with 12 random nucleotides. From the 5' RACE reads, TCRdb called clonotypes with MiXCR, one entry per CDR3 protein. The sample has 650,000 to 800,000 distinct CDR3 sequences, under 45% seen once. Looked up from germline, CDR1 is SEHNR and CDR2 is FQNEAQ (reference sequence). V lost 7 bases, J lost 5 bases, and 8 bases lay in between. The CDR3 sequence is 11 residues long. In regard to this clonotype: Its antigen is not identified.

Every sample yielded at least 6 million isolated PBMCs. The clonotype was recovered from a man in his 60s in good health. The chain uses TRBV7-9 and TRBJ2-5; no clear D gene. The specimen was blood. DNA for the CDR3: TGTGCCAGCACCATCAGGGAGACCCAGTACTTC. Translation: CASTIRETQYF.